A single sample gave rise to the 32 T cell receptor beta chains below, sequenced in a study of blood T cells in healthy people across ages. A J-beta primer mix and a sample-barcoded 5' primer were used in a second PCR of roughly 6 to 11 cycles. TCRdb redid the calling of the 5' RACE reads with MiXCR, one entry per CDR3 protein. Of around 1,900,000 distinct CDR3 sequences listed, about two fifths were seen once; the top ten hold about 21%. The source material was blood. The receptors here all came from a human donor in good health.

The CDR3 spells CASSLPGGANYEQYF. As DNA, the CDR3 is TGTGCCAGCAGCTTACCCGGGGGCGCGAACTACGAGCAGTACTTC. This chain links TRBV7-2 with TRBJ2-7; D could derive from TRBD1 or TRBD2 (6 bases each). The CDR3 runs 15 residues. V dropped 2 bases and J dropped 3 bases, with 14 bases sitting between them. Germline V lookup: CDR1 SGHTA, CDR2 FQGNSA.

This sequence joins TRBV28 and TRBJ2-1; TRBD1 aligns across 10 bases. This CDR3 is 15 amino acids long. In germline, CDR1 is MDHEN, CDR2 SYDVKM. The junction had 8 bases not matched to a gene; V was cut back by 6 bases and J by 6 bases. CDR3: CASSFLWTGGNEQFF. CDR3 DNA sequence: TGTGCCAGCAGCTTCCTCTGGACAGGGGGCAATGAGCAGTTCTTC.

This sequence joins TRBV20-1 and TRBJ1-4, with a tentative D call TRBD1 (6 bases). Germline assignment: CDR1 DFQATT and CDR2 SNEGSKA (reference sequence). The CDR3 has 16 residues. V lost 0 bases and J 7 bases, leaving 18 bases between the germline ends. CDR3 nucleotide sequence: TGCAGTGCTAGAGATAGGGCGGGGGCCTGGAGTGAAAAACTGTTTTTT. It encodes CSARDRAGAWSEKLFF.

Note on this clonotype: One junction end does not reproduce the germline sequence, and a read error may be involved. The CDR3 here is CAGSKGLYGYTF. The DNA of the CDR3 is TGTGCCGGCAGCAAGGGTCTATATGGCTACACCTTC. V and J are TRBV7-2 and TRBJ1-2; D is uncertain. Per the germline V gene, CDR1 is SGHTA and CDR2 is FQGNSA. This CDR3 is 12 amino acids long.

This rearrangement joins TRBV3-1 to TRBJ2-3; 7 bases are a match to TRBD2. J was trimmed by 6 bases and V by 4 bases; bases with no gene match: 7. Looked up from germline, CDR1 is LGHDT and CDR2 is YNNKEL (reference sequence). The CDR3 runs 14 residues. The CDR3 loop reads CASSPVGGYDTQYF. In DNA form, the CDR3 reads TGTGCCAGCAGCCCCGTCGGGGGGTATGATACGCAGTATTTT.

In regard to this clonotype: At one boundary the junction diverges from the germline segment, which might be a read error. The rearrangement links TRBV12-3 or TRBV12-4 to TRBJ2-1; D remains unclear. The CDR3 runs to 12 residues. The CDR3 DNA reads TGTGCCAGCAGCCAACTACGGAACGAGCGGTTCTTC. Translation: CASSQLRNERFF.

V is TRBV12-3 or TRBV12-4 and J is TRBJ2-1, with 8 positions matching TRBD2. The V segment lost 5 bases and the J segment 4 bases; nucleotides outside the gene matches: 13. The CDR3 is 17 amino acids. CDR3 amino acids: CASSPSLWRGAYNEQFF. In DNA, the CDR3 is TGTGCCAGCAGTCCTTCCCTTTGGCGGGGGGCTTACAATGAGCAGTTCTTC.

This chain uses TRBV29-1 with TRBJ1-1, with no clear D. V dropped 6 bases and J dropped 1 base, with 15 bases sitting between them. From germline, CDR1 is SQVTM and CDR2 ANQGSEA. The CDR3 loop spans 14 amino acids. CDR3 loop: CSVLRKLANTEAFF. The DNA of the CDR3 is TGCAGCGTCCTAAGGAAACTGGCGAACACTGAAGCTTTCTTT.

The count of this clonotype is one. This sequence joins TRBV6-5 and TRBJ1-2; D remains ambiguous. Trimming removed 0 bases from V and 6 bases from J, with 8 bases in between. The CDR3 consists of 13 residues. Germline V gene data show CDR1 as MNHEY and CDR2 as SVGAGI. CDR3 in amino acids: CASSYSGYHGYTF. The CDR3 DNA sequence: TGTGCCAGCAGTTACTCAGGCTACCATGGCTACACCTTC.

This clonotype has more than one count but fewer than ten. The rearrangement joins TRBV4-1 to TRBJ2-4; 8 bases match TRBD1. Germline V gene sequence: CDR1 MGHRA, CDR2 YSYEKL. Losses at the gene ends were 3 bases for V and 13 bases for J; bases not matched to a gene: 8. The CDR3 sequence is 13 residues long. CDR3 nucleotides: TGCGCCAGCAGCCAGACGACAGGGGCAGAGCAGTACTTC. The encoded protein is CASSQTTGAEQYF.

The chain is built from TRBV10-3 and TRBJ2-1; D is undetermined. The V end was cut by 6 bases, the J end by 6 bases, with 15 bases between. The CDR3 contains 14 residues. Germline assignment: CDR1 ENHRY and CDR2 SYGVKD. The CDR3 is CAISEKQNPNEQFF. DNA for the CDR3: TGTGCCATCAGCGAAAAACAGAACCCCAATGAGCAGTTCTTC.

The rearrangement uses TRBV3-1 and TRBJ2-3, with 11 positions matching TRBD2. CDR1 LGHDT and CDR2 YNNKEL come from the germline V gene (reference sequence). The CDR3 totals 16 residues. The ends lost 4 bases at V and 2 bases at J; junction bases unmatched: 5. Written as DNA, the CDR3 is TGTGCCAGCAGCCTTAGCGGGGGGGCCGCCACAGATACGCAGTATTTT. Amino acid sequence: CASSLSGGAATDTQYF.

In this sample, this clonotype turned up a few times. The CDR3 is CSARGGPVPEKLFF. CDR3 coding DNA: TGCAGTGCTAGAGGAGGGCCCGTACCCGAAAAACTGTTTTTT. This rearrangement joins TRBV20-1 to TRBJ1-4, with unresolved D. V was pared by 1 base and J by 8 bases, with 14 bases between. Germline V gene data show CDR1 as DFQATT and CDR2 as SNEGSKA (reference sequence). This CDR3 spans 14 amino acids.

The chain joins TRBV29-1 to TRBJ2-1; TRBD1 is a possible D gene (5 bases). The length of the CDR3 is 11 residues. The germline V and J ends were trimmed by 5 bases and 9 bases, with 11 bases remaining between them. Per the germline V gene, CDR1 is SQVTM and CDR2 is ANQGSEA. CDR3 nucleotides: TGCAGCGTTTCAGGGTTGAGTGAGCAGTTCTTC. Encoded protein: CSVSGLSEQFF.

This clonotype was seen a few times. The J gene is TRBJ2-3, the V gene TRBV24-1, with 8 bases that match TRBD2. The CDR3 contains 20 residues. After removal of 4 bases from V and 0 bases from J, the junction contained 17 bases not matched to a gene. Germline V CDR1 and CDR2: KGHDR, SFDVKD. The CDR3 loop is CATSDPGLNRGGRSTDTQYF. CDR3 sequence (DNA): TGTGCCACCAGTGACCCTGGACTCAACCGGGGGGGCCGCAGCACAGATACGCAGTATTTT.

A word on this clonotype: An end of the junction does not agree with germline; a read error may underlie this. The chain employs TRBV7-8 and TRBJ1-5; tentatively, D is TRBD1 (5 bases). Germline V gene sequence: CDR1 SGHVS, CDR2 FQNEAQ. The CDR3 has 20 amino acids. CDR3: CTSSPRVRGRATEINQPQHF. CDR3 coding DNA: TGTACCAGCAGCCCTAGGGTTCGGGGCAGGGCTACTGAAATTAATCAGCCCCAGCATTTT.

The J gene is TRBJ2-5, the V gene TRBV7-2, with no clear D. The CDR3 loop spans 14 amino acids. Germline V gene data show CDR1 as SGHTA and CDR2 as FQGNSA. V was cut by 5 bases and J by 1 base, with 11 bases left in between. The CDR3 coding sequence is TGTGCCAGCAGCACGTTGTCAGCCCAAGAGACCCAGTACTTC. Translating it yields CASSTLSAQETQYF. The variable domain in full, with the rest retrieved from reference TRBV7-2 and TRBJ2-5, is GAGVSQSPSNKVTEKGKDVELRCDPISGHTALYWYRQSLGQGLEFLIYFQGNSAPDKSGLPSDRFSAERTGGSVSTLTIQRTQQEDSAVYLCASSTLSAQETQYFGPGTRLLVL.

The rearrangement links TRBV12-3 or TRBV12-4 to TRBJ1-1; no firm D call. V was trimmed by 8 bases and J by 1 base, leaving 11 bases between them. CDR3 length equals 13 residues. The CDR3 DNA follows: TGTGCCAGCGGCCTACACCGGAACACTGAAGCTTTCTTT. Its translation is CASGLHRNTEAFF.

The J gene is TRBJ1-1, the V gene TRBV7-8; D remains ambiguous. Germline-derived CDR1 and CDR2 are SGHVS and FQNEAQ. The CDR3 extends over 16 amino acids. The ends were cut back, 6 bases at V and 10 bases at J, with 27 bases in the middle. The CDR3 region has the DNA TGTGCCAGCAGTCCACCAAACCAAGACCTCATTGGGTCAGCTTTCTTT. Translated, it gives CASSPPNQDLIGSAFF.

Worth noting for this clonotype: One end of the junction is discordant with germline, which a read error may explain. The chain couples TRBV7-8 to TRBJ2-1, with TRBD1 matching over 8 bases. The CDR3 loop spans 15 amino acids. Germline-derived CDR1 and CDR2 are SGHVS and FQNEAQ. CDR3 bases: TGTGCCTGCAGCTTAGGGACAGGAAAATACAATGAGCAGTTCTTC. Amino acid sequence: CACSLGTGKYNEQFF.

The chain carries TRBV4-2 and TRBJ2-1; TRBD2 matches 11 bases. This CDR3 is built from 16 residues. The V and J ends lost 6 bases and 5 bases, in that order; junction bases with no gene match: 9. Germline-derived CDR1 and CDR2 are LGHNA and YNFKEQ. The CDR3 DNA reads TGTGCCAGCAGATCGGGACTAGCGGTAAAGGACAATGAGCAGTTCTTC. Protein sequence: CASRSGLAVKDNEQFF.

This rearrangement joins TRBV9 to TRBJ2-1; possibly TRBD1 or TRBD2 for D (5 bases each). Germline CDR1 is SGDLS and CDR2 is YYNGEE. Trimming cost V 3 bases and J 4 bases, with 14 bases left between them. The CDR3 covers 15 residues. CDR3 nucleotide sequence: TGTGCCAGCAGCGGGGACCAAGCTTTTTACAATGAGCAGTTCTTC. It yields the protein CASSGDQAFYNEQFF.

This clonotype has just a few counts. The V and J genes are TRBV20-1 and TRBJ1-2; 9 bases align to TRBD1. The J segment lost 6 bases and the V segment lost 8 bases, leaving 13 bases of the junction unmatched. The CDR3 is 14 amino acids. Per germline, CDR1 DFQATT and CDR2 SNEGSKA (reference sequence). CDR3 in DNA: TGCAGTCGAAGCCAGACAGGGGGAAATCATGGCTACACCTTC. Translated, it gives CSRSQTGGNHGYTF.

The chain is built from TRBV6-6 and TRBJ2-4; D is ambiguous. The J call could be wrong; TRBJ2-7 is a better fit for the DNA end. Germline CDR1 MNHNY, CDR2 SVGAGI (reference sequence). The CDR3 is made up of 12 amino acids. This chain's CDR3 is CASSFPTNEQYF. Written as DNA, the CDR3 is TGTGCCAGCAGTTTTCCCACTAACGAGCAGTACTTC.

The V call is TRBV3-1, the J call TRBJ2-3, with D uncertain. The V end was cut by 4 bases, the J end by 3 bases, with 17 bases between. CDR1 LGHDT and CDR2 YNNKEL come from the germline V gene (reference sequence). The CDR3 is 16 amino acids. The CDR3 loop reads CASSPWTVVETDTQYF. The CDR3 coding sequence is TGTGCCAGCAGCCCATGGACGGTCGTCGAGACAGATACGCAGTATTTT.

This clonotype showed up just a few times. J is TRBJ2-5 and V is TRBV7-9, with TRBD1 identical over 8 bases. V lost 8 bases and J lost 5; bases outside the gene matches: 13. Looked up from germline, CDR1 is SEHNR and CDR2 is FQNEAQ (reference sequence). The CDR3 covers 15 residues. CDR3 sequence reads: CASCPTGDSGETQYF. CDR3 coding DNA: TGTGCCAGCTGTCCGACAGGGGATAGTGGCGAGACCCAGTACTTC.

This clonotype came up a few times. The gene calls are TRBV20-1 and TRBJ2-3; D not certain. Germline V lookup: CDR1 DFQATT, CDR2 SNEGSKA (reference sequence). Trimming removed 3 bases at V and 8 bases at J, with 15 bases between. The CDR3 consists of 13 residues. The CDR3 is CSARYQRPGTQYF. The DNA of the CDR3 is TGCAGTGCTAGGTATCAGAGGCCGGGTACGCAGTATTTT.

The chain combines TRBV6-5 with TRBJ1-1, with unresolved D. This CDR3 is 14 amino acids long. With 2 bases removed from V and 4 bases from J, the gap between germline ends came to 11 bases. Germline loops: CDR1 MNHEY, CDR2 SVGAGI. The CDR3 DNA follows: TGTGCCAGCAGTTACGGGAAAAGGAGCACTGAAGCTTTCTTT. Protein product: CASSYGKRSTEAFF.

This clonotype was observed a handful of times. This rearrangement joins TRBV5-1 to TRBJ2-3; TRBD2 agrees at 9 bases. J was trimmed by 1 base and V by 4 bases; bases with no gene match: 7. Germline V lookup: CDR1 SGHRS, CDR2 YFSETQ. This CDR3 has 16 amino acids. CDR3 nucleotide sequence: TGCGCCAGCAGCCGAGCTACTAGCGGGCGCACAGATACGCAGTATTTT. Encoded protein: CASSRATSGRTDTQYF. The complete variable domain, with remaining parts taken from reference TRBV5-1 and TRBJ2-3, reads KAGVTQTPRYLIKTRGQQVTLSCSPISGHRSVSWYQQTPGQGLQFLFEYFSETQRNKGNFPGRFSGRQFSNSRSEMNVSTLELGDSALYLCASSRATSGRTDTQYFGPGTRLTVL.

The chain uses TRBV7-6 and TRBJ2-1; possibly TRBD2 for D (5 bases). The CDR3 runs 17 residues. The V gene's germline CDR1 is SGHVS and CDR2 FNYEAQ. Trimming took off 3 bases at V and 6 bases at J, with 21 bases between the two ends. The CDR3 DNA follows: TGTGCCAGCAGCTTCATTCCCACAGCGGCGTACTCCAATGAGCAGTTCTTC. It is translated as CASSFIPTAAYSNEQFF. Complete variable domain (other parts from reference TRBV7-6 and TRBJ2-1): GAGVSQSPRYKVTKRGQDVALRCDPISGHVSLYWYRQALGQGPEFLTYFNYEAQQDKSGLPNDRFSAERPEGSISTLTIQRTEQRDSAMYRCASSFIPTAAYSNEQFFGPGTRLTVL.

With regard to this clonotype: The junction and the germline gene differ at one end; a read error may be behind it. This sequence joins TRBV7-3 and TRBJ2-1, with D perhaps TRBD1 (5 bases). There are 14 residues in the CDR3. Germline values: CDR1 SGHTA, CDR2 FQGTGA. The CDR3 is CAGSLGPRGYEQFF. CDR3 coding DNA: TGTGCCGGCAGCTTAGGACCTAGGGGCTATGAGCAGTTCTTC.

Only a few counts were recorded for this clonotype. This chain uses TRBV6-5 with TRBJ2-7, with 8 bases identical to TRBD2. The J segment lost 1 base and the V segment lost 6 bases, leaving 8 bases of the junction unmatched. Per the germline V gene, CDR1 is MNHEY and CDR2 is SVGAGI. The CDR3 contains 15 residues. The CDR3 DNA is TGTGCCAGCAGCCGGGAGGGGTTTCGGTCCTACGAGCAGTACTTC. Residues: CASSREGFRSYEQYF.